Listed below are T cell receptor beta chains from one sample, sequenced in a study of regulatory T cells in long-lasting Graves disease. From the multiplex PCR reads, TCRdb called clonotypes with MiXCR, one entry per CDR3 protein. Of about 470,000 distinct CDR3 sequences detected, around 20% appear once; the ten largest clones hold approximately 8%. Source: peripheral blood mononuclear cells (PBMCs), taken when the disease was refractory, from a patient treated with antithyroid drugs. Receptors were obtained from a female donor with Graves disease. CDR3s include the opening cysteine and the closing phenylalanine or tryptophan. D genes are given only for firm matches. Size is stated for part of the rows, as once, few or many counts, or as a class when the clone is expanded.

j_call: TRBJ2-2; d_call: NA; v_call: TRBV30; clone_size: few; cdr3_aa: CAQEEGRGRGELFF; cdr3_nt: TGTGCCCAAGAAGAGGGCAGGGGCCGCGGGGAGCTGTTTTTT
j_call: TRBJ2-1; d_call: NA; v_call: TRBV20-1; clone_size: few; cdr3_aa: CSAPSVGLAINNEQFF; cdr3_nt: TGCAGTGCCCCCTCAGTTGGGCTAGCGATCAACAATGAGCAGTTCTTC
j_call: TRBJ1-6; d_call: NA; v_call: TRBV2; clone_size: many; cdr3_aa: CASSDGSPLHF; cdr3_nt: TGTGCCAGCAGTGATGGTTCACCCCTCCACTTT
j_call: TRBJ1-1; d_call: NA; v_call: TRBV6-2/TRBV6-3; clone_size: NA; cdr3_aa: CASSYLGRSYTEAFF; cdr3_nt: TGTGCCAGCAGTTACCTAGGGAGGTCTTACACTGAAGCTTTCTTT
j_call: TRBJ2-7; d_call: TRBD2; v_call: TRBV6-1; clone_size: few; cdr3_aa: CASSGLAGGSYEQYF; cdr3_nt: TGTGCCAGCTCGGGACTAGCGGGAGGCTCCTACGAGCAGTACTTC
j_call: TRBJ2-3; d_call: TRBD1; v_call: TRBV7-9; clone_size: NA; cdr3_aa: CASSPTGLTDTQYF; cdr3_nt: TGTGCCAGCAGCCCGACAGGGTTAACAGATACGCAGTATTTT
j_call: TRBJ2-3; d_call: TRBD2; v_call: TRBV18; clone_size: NA; cdr3_aa: CASSPGLAGSTQYF; cdr3_nt: TGTGCCAGCTCACCGGGACTAGCGGGATCTACGCAGTATTTT
j_call: TRBJ2-5; d_call: NA; v_call: TRBV7-2; clone_size: many; cdr3_aa: CASSSQILGRQQETQYF; cdr3_nt: TGTGCCAGCAGCTCCCAAATCCTCGGTAGACAGCAAGAGACCCAGTACTTC
j_call: TRBJ2-7; d_call: TRBD2; v_call: TRBV11-2; clone_size: few; cdr3_aa: CASSPLSRARGESYEQYF; cdr3_nt: TGTGCCAGCAGCCCACTAAGTAGAGCCCGGGGGGAATCCTACGAGCAGTACTTC
j_call: TRBJ2-7; d_call: NA; v_call: TRBV27; clone_size: many; cdr3_aa: CASSHFDEQYF; cdr3_nt: TGTGCCAGCTCCCACTTTGATGAGCAGTACTTC
j_call: TRBJ2-1; d_call: NA; v_call: TRBV5-1; clone_size: NA; cdr3_aa: CASSSLPSRFDEQFF; cdr3_nt: TGCGCCAGCAGCTCACTCCCTAGCAGGTTCGATGAGCAGTTCTTC
j_call: TRBJ2-7; d_call: NA; v_call: TRBV4-3; clone_size: NA; cdr3_aa: CASSQDHEGKYEQYF; cdr3_nt: TGCGCCAGCAGCCAAGATCACGAGGGAAAGTACGAGCAGTACTTC
j_call: TRBJ1-6; d_call: NA; v_call: TRBV7-8; clone_size: few; cdr3_aa: CASSYELPSSYNSPLHF; cdr3_nt: TGTGCCAGCAGCTACGAACTTCCCAGCTCCTATAATTCACCCCTCCACTTT
j_call: TRBJ1-5; d_call: NA; v_call: TRBV24-1; clone_size: many; cdr3_aa: CATSEGRGWNEPQHF; cdr3_nt: TGTGCCACCAGTGAAGGAAGGGGGTGGAATGAGCCCCAGCATTTT
j_call: TRBJ1-1; d_call: TRBD1; v_call: TRBV5-1; clone_size: many; cdr3_aa: CASRVAGGITEAFF; cdr3_nt: TGCGCCAGCAGGGTGGCAGGGGGGATCACTGAAGCTTTCTTT
j_call: TRBJ2-7; d_call: NA; v_call: TRBV5-6; clone_size: NA; cdr3_aa: CASSRLLVWGTEQYF; cdr3_nt: TGTGCCAGCAGCCGTTTGTTGGTCTGGGGGACCGAGCAGTACTTC
j_call: TRBJ2-2; d_call: NA; v_call: TRBV6-5; clone_size: NA; cdr3_aa: CASSYEAANTGELFF; cdr3_nt: TGTGCCAGCAGTTATGAGGCGGCGAACACCGGGGAGCTGTTTTTT
j_call: TRBJ1-3; d_call: NA; v_call: TRBV28; clone_size: NA; cdr3_aa: CASSTPGPGNTIYF; cdr3_nt: TGTGCCAGCAGTACGCCGGGCCCTGGAAACACCATATATTTT
j_call: TRBJ1-5; d_call: NA; v_call: TRBV29-1; clone_size: many; cdr3_aa: CSDTDRPSNQPQHF; cdr3_nt: TGCAGCGACACCGACAGGCCTAGCAATCAGCCCCAGCATTTT
j_call: TRBJ1-1; d_call: NA; v_call: TRBV28; clone_size: many; cdr3_aa: CASSSTRTQNTEAFF; cdr3_nt: TGTGCCAGCAGTTCCACCAGGACTCAGAACACTGAAGCTTTCTTT
j_call: TRBJ1-1; d_call: NA; v_call: TRBV29-1; clone_size: many; cdr3_aa: CSVAGDPTEAFF; cdr3_nt: TGCAGCGTTGCGGGGGATCCCACTGAAGCTTTCTTT
j_call: TRBJ1-2; d_call: NA; v_call: TRBV10-2; clone_size: many; cdr3_aa: CASSVTGNYGYTF; cdr3_nt: TGTGCCAGCAGCGTTACAGGGAACTATGGCTACACCTTC
j_call: TRBJ2-7; d_call: NA; v_call: TRBV4-2; clone_size: many; cdr3_aa: CASSQLPASYEQYF; cdr3_nt: TGTGCCAGCAGCCAACTCCCAGCCTCCTACGAGCAGTACTTC
j_call: TRBJ2-7; d_call: TRBD2; v_call: TRBV6-5; clone_size: NA; cdr3_aa: CASSFTSVPYEQYF; cdr3_nt: TGTGCCAGCAGTTTCACTAGCGTACCCTACGAGCAGTACTTC
j_call: TRBJ1-5; d_call: NA; v_call: TRBV11-2; clone_size: NA; cdr3_aa: CASSLDSGAGQPQHF; cdr3_nt: TGTGCCAGCAGCTTAGATTCGGGGGCTGGGCAGCCCCAGCATTTT
j_call: TRBJ2-6; d_call: TRBD2; v_call: TRBV5-1; clone_size: many; cdr3_aa: CASSLRGAGANVLTF; cdr3_nt: TGTGCCAGCAGCTTACGGGGGGCTGGGGCCAACGTCCTGACTTTC
j_call: TRBJ2-7; d_call: TRBD2; v_call: TRBV13; clone_size: NA; cdr3_aa: CASSLEGTSVEQYF; cdr3_nt: TGTGCCAGCAGCTTAGAAGGGACTAGCGTCGAGCAGTACTTC
j_call: TRBJ1-1; d_call: NA; v_call: TRBV7-3; clone_size: many; cdr3_aa: CASSLRPNGEAFF; cdr3_nt: TGTGCCAGCAGCTTAAGGCCTAACGGTGAAGCTTTCTTT
j_call: TRBJ2-6; d_call: TRBD1; v_call: TRBV19; clone_size: NA; cdr3_aa: CASSGVGQKGSGANVLTF; cdr3_nt: TGTGCCAGTAGTGGAGTGGGACAGAAAGGCTCTGGGGCCAACGTCCTGACTTTC
j_call: TRBJ1-3; d_call: TRBD1; v_call: TRBV5-5; clone_size: NA; cdr3_aa: CASSGGQSSGNTIYF; cdr3_nt: TGTGCCAGCAGCGGGGGACAGAGCTCTGGAAACACCATATATTTT
j_call: TRBJ1-2; d_call: NA; v_call: TRBV6-1; clone_size: many; cdr3_aa: CASKTGLDYGYTF; cdr3_nt: TGTGCCAGCAAAACAGGACTAGACTATGGCTACACCTTC
j_call: TRBJ2-2; d_call: TRBD2; v_call: TRBV27; clone_size: NA; cdr3_aa: CASSGSGRVDTGELFF; cdr3_nt: TGTGCCAGCAGTGGTAGCGGGAGGGTAGACACCGGGGAGCTGTTTTTT
j_call: TRBJ1-2; d_call: TRBD1; v_call: TRBV5-4; clone_size: few; cdr3_aa: CASSDVTWTGKYGYTF; cdr3_nt: TGTGCCAGCAGCGATGTTACTTGGACAGGGAAATATGGCTACACCTTC